This TCR beta chain was identified during a study of T cells after yellow fever vaccination. On the study more broadly: The fractions with low cell numbers were processed using SMART-Seq v4 Ultra Low Input.

Whole-study results and caveats: Most primary-vaccination clones reappeared after the booster (less than 98% CD4, 75% to 90% CD8).

V gave up 7 bases and J gave up 8 bases; unmatched junction bases: 11. CDR1 and CDR2 from the germline V gene are MNHNY and SVGAGI (reference sequence). This CDR3 is built from 14 residues. There are many counts of this clonotype. Its antigen remains unknown. TCRdb independently ran MiXCR on the 5' RACE reads; one entry per CDR3 protein. The sample lists about 210,000 distinct CDR3 sequences, about 3% occurring once. This sample comprised CD4+ T cells sorted from PBMCs, obtained 10 days after the yellow fever booster vaccination. The TCR originated in a man aged 18 to 30 who received the YFV17D yellow fever vaccine. The chain joins TRBV6-6 to TRBJ1-2; 9 bases are a match to TRBD1. CDR3 in DNA: TGTGCCAGCAACCGGGACAGGGTCGTTTCGGGCTACACCTTC. Its protein is CASNRDRVVSGYTF.